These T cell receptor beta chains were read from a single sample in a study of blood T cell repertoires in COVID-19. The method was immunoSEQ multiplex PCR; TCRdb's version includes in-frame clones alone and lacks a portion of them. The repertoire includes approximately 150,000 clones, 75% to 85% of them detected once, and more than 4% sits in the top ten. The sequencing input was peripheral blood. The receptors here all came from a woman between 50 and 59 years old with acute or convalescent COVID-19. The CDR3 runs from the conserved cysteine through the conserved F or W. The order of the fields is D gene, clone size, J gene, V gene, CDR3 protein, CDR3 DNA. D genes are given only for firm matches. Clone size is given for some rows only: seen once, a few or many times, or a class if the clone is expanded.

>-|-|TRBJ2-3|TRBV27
CASSFGPYTDTQYF
TGTGCCAGCAGTTTTGGGCCTTACACAGATACGCAGTATTTT
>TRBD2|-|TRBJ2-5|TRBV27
CASSTLLALETQYF
TGTGCCAGCAGTACATTACTAGCGCTGGAGACCCAGTACTTC
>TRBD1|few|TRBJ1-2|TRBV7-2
CASSLNAHSRDSYGYTF
TGTGCCAGCAGCTTAAACGCCCACAGCCGGGACAGTTATGGCTACACCTTC
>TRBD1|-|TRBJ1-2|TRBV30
CAWSRGQGRGYTF
TGTGCCTGGAGTCGAGGACAGGGCCGTGGCTACACCTTC
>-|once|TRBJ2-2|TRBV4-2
CASSQDRAGELFF
TGTGCCAGCAGCCAAGACAGGGCCGGGGAGCTGTTTTTT
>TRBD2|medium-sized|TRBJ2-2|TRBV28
CASSFLDSGGIAGELFF
TGTGCCAGCAGTTTTCTGGATAGCGGGGGGATAGCCGGGGAGCTGTTTTTT
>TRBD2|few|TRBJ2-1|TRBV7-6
CASSLYAAGGNTYNEQFF
TGTGCCAGCAGCTTATATGCTGCGGGGGGCAATACCTACAATGAGCAGTTCTTC
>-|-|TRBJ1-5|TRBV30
CAWSVRPGQPQHF
TGTGCCTGGAGTGTACGTCCAGGCCAGCCCCAGCATTTT
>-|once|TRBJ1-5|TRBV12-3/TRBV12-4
CASSFGDEPQHF
TGTGCCAGCAGTTTCGGGGATGAGCCCCAGCATTTT
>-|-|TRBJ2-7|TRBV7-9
CATSGSSHEQYF
TGTGCCACCTCGGGGTCCTCCCACGAGCAGTACTTC
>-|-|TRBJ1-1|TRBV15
CATSLSIGSVEAFF
TGTGCCACCAGCCTCTCGATAGGGAGTGTAGAAGCTTTCTTT
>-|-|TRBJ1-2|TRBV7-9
CASSLELWPDNGYTF
TGTGCCAGCAGCTTGGAGTTGTGGCCGGATAATGGCTACACCTTC
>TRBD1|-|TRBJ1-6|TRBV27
CASSYPGQVSPLHF
TGTGCCAGCAGTTATCCCGGACAGGTTTCACCCCTCCACTTT
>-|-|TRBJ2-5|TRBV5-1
CASSLQASSGTQYF
TGCGCCAGCAGTTTACAGGCCTCCTCCGGGACCCAGTACTTC
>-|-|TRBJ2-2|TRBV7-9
CASSFLIGLRNTGELFF
TGTGCCAGCAGCTTTCTTATTGGTCTACGTAACACCGGGGAGCTGTTTTTT
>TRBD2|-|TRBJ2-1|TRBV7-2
CASSLRGGLDNEQFF
TGTGCCAGCAGCTTACGCGGGGGTCTGGACAATGAGCAGTTCTTC
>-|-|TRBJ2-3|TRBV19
CASSIDSGTGGQETQYF
TGTGCCAGTAGTATAGATTCCGGGACGGGGGGACAGGAGACGCAGTATTTT
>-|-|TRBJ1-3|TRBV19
CASSIWAYSGNTIYF
TGTGCCAGTAGTATTTGGGCTTACTCTGGAAACACCATATATTTT
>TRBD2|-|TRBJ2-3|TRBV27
CASGLAVGLTQYF
TGTGCCAGCGGACTAGCGGTGGGTCTTACGCAGTATTTT
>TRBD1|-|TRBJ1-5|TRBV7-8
CASSLATGYSNQPQHF
TGTGCCAGCAGCTTAGCGACAGGGTATAGCAATCAGCCCCAGCATTTT
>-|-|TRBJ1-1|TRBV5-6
CASAPGFHTEAFF
TGTGCCAGCGCCCCGGGGTTTCACACTGAAGCTTTCTTT
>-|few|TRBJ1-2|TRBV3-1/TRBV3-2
CASSQDSGRINYGYTF
TGTGCCAGCAGCCAAGATTCAGGGCGGATTAACTATGGCTACACCTTC
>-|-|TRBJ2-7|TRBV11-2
CASSRDFSNEQYF
TGTGCCAGCAGCCGGGACTTCTCAAACGAGCAGTACTTC
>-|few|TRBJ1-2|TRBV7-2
CASSLKSGARGYTF
TGTGCCAGCAGCCTAAAGTCAGGGGCGAGGGGCTACACCTTC
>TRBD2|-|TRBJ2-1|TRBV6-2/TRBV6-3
CASSRGTSGLNEQFF
TGTGCCAGCAGTAGGGGGACTAGCGGGCTCAATGAGCAGTTCTTC
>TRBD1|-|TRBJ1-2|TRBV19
CASSTRDRVPNGYTF
TGTGCCAGTAGTACCCGGGACAGGGTACCAAACGGCTACACCTTC
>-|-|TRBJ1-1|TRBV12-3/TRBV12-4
CASSSGHTEAFF
TGTGCCAGCAGTTCGGGTCACACTGAAGCTTTCTTT
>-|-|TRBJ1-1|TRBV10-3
CAISGGGNTEAFF
TGTGCCATCAGTGGCGGGGGGAACACTGAAGCTTTCTTT
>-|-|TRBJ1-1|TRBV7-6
CASSLRGLRNTEAFF
TGTGCCAGCAGCTTACGGGGGTTAAGGAACACTGAAGCTTTCTTT
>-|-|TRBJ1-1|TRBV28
CASSLGSGDLGTEAFF
TGTGCCAGCAGTTTAGGGTCGGGGGACTTGGGCACTGAAGCTTTCTTT
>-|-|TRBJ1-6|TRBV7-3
CASSYPGHPGALHF
TGTGCCAGCAGCTACCCGGGACACCCTGGGGCCCTCCACTTT
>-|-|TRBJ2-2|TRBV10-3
CAISESETVVTGELFF
TGTGCCATCAGTGAGTCGGAGACAGTGGTCACCGGGGAGCTGTTTTTT
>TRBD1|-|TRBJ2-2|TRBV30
CAKQGPVVHTGELFF
TGTGCTAAACAGGGGCCCGTGGTACACACCGGGGAGCTGTTTTTT
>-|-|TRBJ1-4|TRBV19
CARQKGDNRVRNRPGTEKLFF
TGTGCCAGACAAAAAGGGGATAATCGGGTCCGGAACAGGCCCGGGACAGAAAAACTGTTTTTT
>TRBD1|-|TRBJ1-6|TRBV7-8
CASSRLGQAENSPLHF
TGTGCCAGCAGCCGGCTGGGACAGGCCGAGAATTCACCCCTCCACTTT
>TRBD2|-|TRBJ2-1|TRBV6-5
CASSYEAGGDNEQFF
TGTGCCAGCAGTTACGAGGCGGGGGGGGACAATGAGCAGTTCTTC
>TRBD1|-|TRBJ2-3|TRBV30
CAWSETTGSTDTQYF
TGTGCCTGGAGTGAAACGACAGGGTCCACAGATACGCAGTATTTT
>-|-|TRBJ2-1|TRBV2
CASSEGIYGGYNEQFF
TGTGCCAGCAGTGAAGGAATTTACGGGGGCTACAATGAGCAGTTCTTC
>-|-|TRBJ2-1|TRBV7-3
CASSLNPRDYNEQFF
TGTGCCAGCAGCTTAAATCCCAGGGATTACAATGAGCAGTTCTTC
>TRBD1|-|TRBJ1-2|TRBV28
CASSWDRGVGYTF
TGTGCCAGCAGTTGGGACAGGGGGGTGGGCTACACCTTC
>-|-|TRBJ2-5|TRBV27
CASSPLSRGQETQYF
TGTGCCAGCAGTCCCCTTTCACGGGGGCAAGAGACCCAGTACTTC
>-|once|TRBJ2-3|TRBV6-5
CASAQGLSTDTQYF
TGTGCCAGCGCCCAGGGCCTTAGCACAGATACGCAGTATTTT
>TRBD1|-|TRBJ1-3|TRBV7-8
CASSSSQLQGVNTIYF
TGTGCCAGCAGCTCCAGTCAGTTACAGGGGGTTAACACCATATATTTT
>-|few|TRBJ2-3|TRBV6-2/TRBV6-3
CASSLGGPTDTQYF
TGTGCCAGCAGCCTCGGGGGGCCCACAGATACGCAGTATTTT
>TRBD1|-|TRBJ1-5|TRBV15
CATGQEGQPQHF
TGTGCCACGGGACAGGAAGGTCAGCCCCAGCATTTT
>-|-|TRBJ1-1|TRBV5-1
CASRLQGNTEAFF
TGCGCCAGCAGATTACAGGGAAACACTGAAGCTTTCTTT
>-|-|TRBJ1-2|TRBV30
CAWREGVGYGYTF
TGTGCCTGGAGGGAGGGCGTAGGCTATGGCTACACCTTC
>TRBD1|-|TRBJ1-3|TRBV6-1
CASSEVYDRGRRNTIYF
TGTGCCAGCAGTGAAGTCTACGACAGGGGTCGTCGAAACACCATATATTTT
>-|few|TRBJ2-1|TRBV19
CASCLQGYNEQFF
TGTGCCAGTTGCCTACAGGGTTACAATGAGCAGTTCTTC
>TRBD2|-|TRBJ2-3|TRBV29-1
CSAAGSGGFTDTQYF
TGCAGCGCAGCGGGGAGCGGGGGTTTCACAGATACGCAGTATTTT
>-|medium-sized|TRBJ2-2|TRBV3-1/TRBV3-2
CASSARRAFTGELFF
TGTGCCAGCAGCGCACGGAGAGCGTTCACCGGGGAGCTGTTTTTT
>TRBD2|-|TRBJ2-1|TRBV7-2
CASSLRLAGGFVEYNEQFF
TGTGCCAGCAGCTTAAGACTAGCGGGGGGCTTCGTGGAGTACAATGAGCAGTTCTTC
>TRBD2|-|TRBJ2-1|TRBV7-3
CASSLGGGYNEQFF
TGTGCCAGCAGCTTGGGCGGGGGATACAATGAGCAGTTCTTC
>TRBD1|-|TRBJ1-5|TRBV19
CARGTADQPQHF
TGTGCCAGAGGGACAGCCGATCAGCCCCAGCATTTT
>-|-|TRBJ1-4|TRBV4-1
CASSQYQEGEKLFF
TGCGCCAGCAGCCAATACCAGGAGGGAGAAAAACTGTTTTTT
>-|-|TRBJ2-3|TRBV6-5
CASSQGTATDTQYF
TGTGCCAGCAGTCAGGGAACAGCCACAGATACGCAGTATTTT
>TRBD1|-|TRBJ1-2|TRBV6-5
CASSYSTGVLNYGYTF
TGTGCCAGCAGTTACTCTACAGGGGTACTAAACTATGGCTACACCTTC